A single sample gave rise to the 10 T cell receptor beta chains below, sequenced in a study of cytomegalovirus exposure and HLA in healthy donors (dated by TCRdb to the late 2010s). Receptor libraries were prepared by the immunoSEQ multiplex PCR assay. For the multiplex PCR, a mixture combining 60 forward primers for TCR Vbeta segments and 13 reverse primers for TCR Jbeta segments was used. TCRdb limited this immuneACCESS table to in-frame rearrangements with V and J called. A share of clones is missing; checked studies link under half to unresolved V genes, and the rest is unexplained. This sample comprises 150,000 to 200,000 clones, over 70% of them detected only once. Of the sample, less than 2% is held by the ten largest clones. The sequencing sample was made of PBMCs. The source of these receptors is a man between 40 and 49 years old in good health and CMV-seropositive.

The CDR3 loop is CASSTRWQETQYF. The CDR3 nucleotides are TGTGCCAGCAGCACTAGATGGCAAGAGACCCAGTACTTC. J is TRBJ2-5 and V is TRBV6-1, with a tentative D call TRBD2 (5 bases). The CDR3 loop spans 13 amino acids. V lost 6 bases and J 2 bases, leaving 10 bases between the germline ends. Germline assignment: CDR1 MNHNS and CDR2 SASEGT.

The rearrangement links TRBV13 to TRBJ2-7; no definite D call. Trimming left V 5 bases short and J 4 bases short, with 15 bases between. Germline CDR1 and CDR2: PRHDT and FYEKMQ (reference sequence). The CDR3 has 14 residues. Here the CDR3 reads CASSVEASPYEQYF. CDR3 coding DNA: TGTGCCAGCAGCGTTGAAGCTTCCCCGTACGAGCAGTACTTC.

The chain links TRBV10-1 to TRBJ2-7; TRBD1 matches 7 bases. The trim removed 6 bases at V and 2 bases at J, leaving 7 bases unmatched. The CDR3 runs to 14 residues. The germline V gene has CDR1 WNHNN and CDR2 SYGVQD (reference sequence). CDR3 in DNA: TGCGCCAGCAGACGCCCGGGACAGCCCTACGAGCAGTACTTC. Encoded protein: CASRRPGQPYEQYF.

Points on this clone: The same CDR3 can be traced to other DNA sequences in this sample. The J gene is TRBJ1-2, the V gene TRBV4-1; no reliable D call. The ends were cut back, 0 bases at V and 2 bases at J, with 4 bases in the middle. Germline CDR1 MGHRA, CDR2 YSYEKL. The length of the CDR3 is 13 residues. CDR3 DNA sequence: TGCGCCAGCAGCCAAGATCCGAACTATGGCTACACCTTC. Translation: CASSQDPNYGYTF.

The CDR3 region is CASSLEGAGQYF. CDR3 sequence (DNA): TGTGCCAGCAGCTTAGAAGGTGCGGGGCAGTACTTC. This chain connects TRBV11-2 to TRBJ2-7; a possible D gene is TRBD2 (5 bases). Germline CDR1 is SGHAT and CDR2 is FQNNGV. The CDR3 extends over 12 amino acids. Deletions cut 0 bases from V and 9 bases from J, with 9 bases between.

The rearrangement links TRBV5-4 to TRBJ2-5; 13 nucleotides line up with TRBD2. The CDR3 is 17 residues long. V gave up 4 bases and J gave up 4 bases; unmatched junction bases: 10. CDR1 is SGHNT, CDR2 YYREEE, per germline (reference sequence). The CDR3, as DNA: TGTGCCAGCAGCCCAGGCGGGACTAGCGGGATATCAGAGACCCAGTACTTC. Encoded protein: CASSPGGTSGISETQYF.

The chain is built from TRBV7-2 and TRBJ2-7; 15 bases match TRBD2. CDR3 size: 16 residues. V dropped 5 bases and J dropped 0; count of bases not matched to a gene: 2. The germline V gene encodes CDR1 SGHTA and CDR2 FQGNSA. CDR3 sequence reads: CASSRTSGRVSYEQYF. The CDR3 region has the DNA TGTGCCAGCAGCCGGACTAGCGGGAGGGTCTCCTACGAGCAGTACTTC.

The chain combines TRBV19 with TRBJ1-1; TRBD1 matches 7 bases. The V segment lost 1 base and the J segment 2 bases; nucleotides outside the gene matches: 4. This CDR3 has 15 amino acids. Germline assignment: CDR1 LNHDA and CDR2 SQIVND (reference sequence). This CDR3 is CASSIGRQGNTEAFF. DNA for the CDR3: TGTGCCAGTAGTATAGGCCGACAGGGTAACACTGAAGCTTTCTTT. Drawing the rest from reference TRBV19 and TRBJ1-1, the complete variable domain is DGGITQSPKYLFRKEGQNVTLSCEQNLNHDAMYWYRQDPGQGLRLIYYSQIVNDFQKGDIAEGYSVSREKKESFPLTVTSAQKNPTAFYLCASSIGRQGNTEAFFGQGTRLTVV.

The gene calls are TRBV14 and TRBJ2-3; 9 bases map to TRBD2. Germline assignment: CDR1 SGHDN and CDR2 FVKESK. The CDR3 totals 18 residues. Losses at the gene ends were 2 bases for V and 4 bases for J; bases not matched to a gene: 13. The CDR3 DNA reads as TGTGCCAGCAGCCAACTAAAAGGCGGGAGGGCCCTGGCAGATACGCAGTATTTT. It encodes CASSQLKGGRALADTQYF.

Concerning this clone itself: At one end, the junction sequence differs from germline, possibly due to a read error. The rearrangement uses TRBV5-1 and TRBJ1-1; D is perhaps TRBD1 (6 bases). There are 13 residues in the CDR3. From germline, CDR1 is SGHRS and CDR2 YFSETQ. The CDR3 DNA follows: TGCGCCAGCAACTTGCAGGGGCGAACTGAAGCTTTCTTT. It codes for CASNLQGRTEAFF.